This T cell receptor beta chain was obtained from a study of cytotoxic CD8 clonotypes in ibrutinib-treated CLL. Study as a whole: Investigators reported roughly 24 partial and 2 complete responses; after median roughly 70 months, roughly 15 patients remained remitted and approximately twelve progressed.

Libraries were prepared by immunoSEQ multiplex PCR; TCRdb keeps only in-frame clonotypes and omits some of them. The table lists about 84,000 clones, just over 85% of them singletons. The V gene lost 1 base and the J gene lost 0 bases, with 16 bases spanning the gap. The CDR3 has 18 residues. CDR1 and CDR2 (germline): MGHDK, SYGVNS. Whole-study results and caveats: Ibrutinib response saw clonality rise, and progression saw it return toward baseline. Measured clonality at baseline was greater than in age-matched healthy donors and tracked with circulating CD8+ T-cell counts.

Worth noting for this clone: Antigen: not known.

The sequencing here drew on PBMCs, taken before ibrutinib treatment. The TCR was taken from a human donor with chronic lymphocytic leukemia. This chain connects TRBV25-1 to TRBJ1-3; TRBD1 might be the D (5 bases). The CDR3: CASSESAWGRSSGNTIYF. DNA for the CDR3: TGTGCCAGCAGTGAATCAGCCTGGGGCCGGAGCTCTGGAAACACCATATATTTT.